The source of this T cell receptor beta chain is a study of blood T cell repertoires in COVID-19. Study in general: Spain, Italy and the United States supplied samples that represented acute and convalescent COVID-19. PBMCs, B-cell-depleted T cells, or T cells were the source of the cDNA or gDNA that made up the material.

The table came from immunoSEQ multiplex PCR; TCRdb's copy has only in-frame clones and leaves some out. The repertoire has some 42,000 clones, around 85% of them found once; the top ten carry 12%. The receptor's source is a human donor in a cohort sampled during active COVID-19. The specimen sequenced was peripheral blood.

The CDR3 loop is CAIKRDRVINEQFF. The DNA for the CDR3 is TGTGCCATCAAGCGGGACAGGGTAATCAATGAGCAGTTCTTC. The rearrangement uses TRBV2 and TRBJ2-1, with 9 bases fitting TRBD1. Germline trimming cut 10 bases from V and 6 bases from J; bases unmatched to any gene: 10. Germline CDR1 SNHLY, CDR2 FYNNEI. This CDR3 contains 14 residues.